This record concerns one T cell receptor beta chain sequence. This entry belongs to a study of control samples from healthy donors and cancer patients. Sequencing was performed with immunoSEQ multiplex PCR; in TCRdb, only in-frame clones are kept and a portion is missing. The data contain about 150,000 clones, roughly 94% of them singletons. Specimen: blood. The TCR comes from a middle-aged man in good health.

CDR3 DNA sequence: TGTGCCAGCAGTGGATCGGGACAGTGGGAGCAGTACTTC. Its protein product is CASSGSGQWEQYF. The chain combines TRBV6-6 with TRBJ2-7; 7 bases are a match to TRBD1. The CDR3 loop spans 13 amino acids. Germline V gives CDR1 MNHNY, CDR2 SVGAGI (reference sequence). V lost 5 bases, J lost 7 bases, and 8 bases stayed unmatched.